Listed here are 17 T cell receptor beta chains from one sample, sequenced in a study of blood T cell repertoires in COVID-19. Assay: immunoSEQ multiplex PCR; the TCRdb copy retains only in-frame clones and omits some. In the table there are approximately 530,000 clones, about 89% of which are singletons. Material: peripheral blood. Source of these receptors: a woman in her 50s with COVID-19, enrolled during active disease.

The genes are TRBV2 and TRBJ2-3; 11 bases line up with TRBD2. This CDR3 region has 18 residues. CDR1 is SNHLY and CDR2 is FYNNEI in the germline V gene. V dropped 4 bases and J dropped 0; count of bases not matched to a gene: 9. The chain's CDR3 is CASSGVAGGDKSTDTQYF. CDR3 DNA: TGTGCCAGCAGTGGCGTAGCGGGGGGGGATAAAAGCACAGATACGCAGTATTTT.

V is TRBV3-1 (or the pseudogene TRBV3-2) and J is TRBJ1-1; D not resolved. The CDR3 has 13 residues. The V end was cut by 4 bases, the J end by 6 bases, with 12 bases between. The germline CDR1 and CDR2 sequences are LGHDT and YNNKEL (reference sequence). DNA for the CDR3: TGTGCCAGCAGCCGTTTTGGGGAGTCTGAAGCTTTCTTT. It yields the protein CASSRFGESEAFF.

V and J are TRBV5-1 and TRBJ1-1; D uncertain. Per germline, CDR1 SGHRS and CDR2 YFSETQ. The CDR3 extends over 13 amino acids. The V and J ends lost 2 bases and 7 bases respectively, with 12 bases between them. The CDR3 nucleotides are TGCGCCAGCAGCTTCTATGGGCTTAATGAAGCTTTCTTT. It is translated as CASSFYGLNEAFF.

CDR3 residues: CASSIRNGMNTEAFF. Here the CDR3 DNA reads TGTGCCAGTAGTATCCGAAACGGTATGAACACTGAAGCTTTCTTT. The chain combines TRBV19 with TRBJ1-1; D gene unclear. CDR3 size: 15 residues. With 3 bases removed from V and 0 bases from J, the gap between germline ends came to 11 bases. Looked up from germline, CDR1 is LNHDA and CDR2 is SQIVND (reference sequence).

The chain links TRBV19 to TRBJ1-2; no clear D. CDR3 size: 13 residues. CDR1 is LNHDA and CDR2 is SQIVND in the germline V gene (reference sequence). The V gene lost 6 bases and the J gene lost 10 bases, with 18 bases spanning the gap. CDR3 coding DNA: TGTGCCAGTAGCATCTCTGCGGCCTTTTCCTACACCTTC. Translated, it gives CASSISAAFSYTF.

This clone came up a few times. The CDR3 DNA sequence: TGTGCCAGCAGTTCGGGTCTTTCACCCCTCCACTTT. Residues: CASSSGLSPLHF. This chain uses TRBV6-5 with TRBJ1-6; D unclear. V was shortened by 4 bases and J by 9 bases, with 7 bases between the two germline ends. The germline V gene has CDR1 MNHEY and CDR2 SVGAGI. The CDR3 contains 12 residues.

This chain connects TRBV20-1 to TRBJ2-4, with D perhaps matching TRBD2 (5 bases). Germline assignment: CDR1 DFQATT and CDR2 SNEGSKA (reference sequence). Trimming shortened V by 3 bases and J by 0 bases, and 15 bases separated the two germline ends. The CDR3 sequence is 16 residues long. CDR3 protein: CSASPSLAGAKNIQYF. The DNA of the CDR3 is TGCAGTGCTAGTCCCTCCCTCGCGGGAGCCAAAAACATTCAGTACTTC.

The CDR3 nucleotides are TGTGCCTGGATGGGGGGAGGACAGACCCAGTACTTC. Translation gives CAWMGGGQTQYF. The chain couples TRBV30 to TRBJ2-5; a possible D gene is TRBD2 (6 bases). Germline CDR1 reads GTSNPN; CDR2 reads SVGIG (reference sequence). V was trimmed by 4 bases and J by 6 bases, leaving 12 bases between them. The CDR3 is 12 residues long.

The V gene is TRBV28, the J gene TRBJ1-2; 9 positions match TRBD1. The CDR3 spans 14 residues. Germline V gene sequence: CDR1 MDHEN, CDR2 SYDVKM. Losses at the gene ends were 6 bases for V and 4 bases for J; bases not matched to a gene: 6. The CDR3 coding sequence is TGTGCCAGCAGAAGTACAGGGGGCGCCTATGGCTACACCTTC. Its protein product is CASRSTGGAYGYTF.

The CDR3 DNA follows: TGTGCCAGCGTGAGGGTAGGCACTGGAAACACCATATATTTT. Translated: CASVRVGTGNTIYF. The gene calls are TRBV6-4 and TRBJ1-3; D unclear. The germline V gene has CDR1 MRHNA and CDR2 SNTAGT. The CDR3 consists of 14 residues. V lost 8 bases to trimming and J lost 2 bases, with 13 bases between them.

The genes are TRBV30 and TRBJ2-7, with 7 bases lining up with TRBD2. J was trimmed by 2 bases and V by 3 bases; bases with no gene match: 7. This CDR3 spans 14 amino acids. Germline V gene data show CDR1 as GTSNPN and CDR2 as SVGIG (reference sequence). The CDR3 loop is CAWSVAGRTYEQYF. For the CDR3, the DNA is TGTGCCTGGAGCGTAGCGGGCCGTACCTACGAGCAGTACTTC.

The rearrangement joins TRBV7-2 to TRBJ2-1; 9 bases are shared with TRBD2. The V and J ends lost 8 bases and 8 bases, in that order; junction bases with no gene match: 7. CDR1 is SGHTA, CDR2 FQGNSA, per germline. The CDR3 spans 13 residues. CDR3 residues: CASRPAGGYEQFF. CDR3 nucleotides: TGTGCCAGCCGCCCAGCGGGGGGCTATGAGCAGTTCTTC.

V and J are TRBV11-2 and TRBJ2-1, with 9 bases fitting TRBD1. CDR3 length equals 15 residues. Per germline, CDR1 SGHAT and CDR2 FQNNGV. Losses at the gene ends were 5 bases for V and 3 bases for J; bases not matched to a gene: 5. The CDR3 spells CASSPNRGHYNEQFF. The CDR3 nucleotides are TGTGCCAGCAGCCCAAACAGGGGGCACTACAATGAGCAGTTCTTC.

This clone was recorded only once. The chain employs TRBV10-3 and TRBJ1-1; a weak D match, TRBD1 (5 bases). The germline V and J ends were trimmed by 0 bases and 6 bases, with 14 bases remaining between them. The CDR3 length is 15 residues. The V gene's germline CDR1 is ENHRY and CDR2 SYGVKD. The CDR3 DNA sequence: TGTGCCATCAGTGAGTCGGGGGGGGATCGGGCTGAAGCTTTCTTT. Translating gives CAISESGGDRAEAFF.

The V gene is TRBV5-5, the J gene TRBJ1-2; 7 nucleotides line up with TRBD1. The trim removed 4 bases at V and 4 bases at J, leaving 4 bases unmatched. This CDR3 region has 13 residues. Germline V gene data show CDR1 as SGHKS and CDR2 as YYEKEE (reference sequence). CDR3 sequence: CASSLQGFYGYTF. CDR3 coding DNA: TGTGCCAGCAGCCTACAGGGGTTCTATGGCTACACCTTC.

The chain joins TRBV12-3 or TRBV12-4 to TRBJ2-4; tentative D call: TRBD2 (6 bases). The CDR3 is 13 amino acids. V was trimmed by 3 bases and J by 7 bases, leaving 10 bases between them. CDR3 bases: TGTGCCAGCAGTTTGGCGGGGCAGAACATTCAGTACTTC. Its translation is CASSLAGQNIQYF.

The chain is built from TRBV3-1 (or the pseudogene TRBV3-2) and TRBJ1-3, with TRBD1 matching over 10 bases. The J segment lost 0 bases and the V segment lost 4 bases, leaving 6 bases of the junction unmatched. The germline V gene encodes CDR1 LGHDT and CDR2 YNNKEL (reference sequence). The length of the CDR3 is 17 residues. As DNA, the CDR3 is TGTGCCAGCAGCCTGGGACAGGGGTTGAGCTCTGGAAACACCATATATTTT. Translated, it gives CASSLGQGLSSGNTIYF.